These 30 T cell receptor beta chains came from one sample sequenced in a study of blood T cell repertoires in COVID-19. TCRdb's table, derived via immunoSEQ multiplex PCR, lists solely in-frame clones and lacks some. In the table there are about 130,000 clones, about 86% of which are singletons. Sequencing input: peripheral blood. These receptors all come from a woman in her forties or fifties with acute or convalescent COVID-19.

This CDR3 is CASSIFSGQGKNTEAFF. The CDR3 region has the DNA TGTGCCAGCAGCATATTTTCGGGACAGGGAAAGAACACTGAAGCTTTCTTT. The rearrangement uses TRBV21-1 and TRBJ1-1; TRBD1, the table's D call, was not compared with the DNA. TRBV21-1 is listed as a pseudogene. The CDR3 consists of 17 residues.

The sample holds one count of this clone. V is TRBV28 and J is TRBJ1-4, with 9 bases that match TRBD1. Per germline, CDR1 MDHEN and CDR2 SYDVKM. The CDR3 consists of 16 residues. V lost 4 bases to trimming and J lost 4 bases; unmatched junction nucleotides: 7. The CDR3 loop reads CASSYRGQGRNEKLFF. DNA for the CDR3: TGTGCCAGCAGTTATAGGGGACAGGGTCGTAATGAAAAACTGTTTTTT.

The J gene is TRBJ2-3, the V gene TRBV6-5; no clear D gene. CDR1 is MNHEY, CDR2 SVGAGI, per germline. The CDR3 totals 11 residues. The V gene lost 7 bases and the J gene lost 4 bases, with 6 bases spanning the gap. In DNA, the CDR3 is TGTGCCAGCATAATAGCAGATACGCAGTATTTT. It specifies CASIIADTQYF.

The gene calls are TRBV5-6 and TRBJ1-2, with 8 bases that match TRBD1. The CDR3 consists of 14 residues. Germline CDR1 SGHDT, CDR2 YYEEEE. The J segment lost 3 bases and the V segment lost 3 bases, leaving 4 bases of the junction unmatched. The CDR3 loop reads CASSSRGLDYGYTF. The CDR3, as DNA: TGTGCCAGCAGCTCCAGGGGGCTGGACTATGGCTACACCTTC. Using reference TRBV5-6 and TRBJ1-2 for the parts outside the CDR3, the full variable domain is DAGVTQSPTHLIKTRGQQVTLRCSPKSGHDTVSWYQQALGQGPQFIFQYYEEEERQRGNFPDRFSGHQFPNYSSELNVNALLLGDSALYLCASSSRGLDYGYTFGSGTRLTVV.

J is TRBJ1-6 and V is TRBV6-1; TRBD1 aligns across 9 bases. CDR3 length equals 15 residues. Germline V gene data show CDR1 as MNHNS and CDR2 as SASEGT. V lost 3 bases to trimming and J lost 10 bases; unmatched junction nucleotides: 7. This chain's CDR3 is CASSETGTGYSPLHF. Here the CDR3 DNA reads TGTGCCAGCAGTGAGACCGGGACAGGGTACTCACCCCTCCACTTT.

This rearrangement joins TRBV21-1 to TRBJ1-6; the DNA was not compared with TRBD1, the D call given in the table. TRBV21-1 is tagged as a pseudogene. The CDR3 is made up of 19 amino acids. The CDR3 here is CASSLKASRQGTNNSPLHF. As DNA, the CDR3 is TGTGCCAGCAGCTTAAAGGCCTCAAGACAGGGCACAAATAATTCACCCCTCCACTTT.

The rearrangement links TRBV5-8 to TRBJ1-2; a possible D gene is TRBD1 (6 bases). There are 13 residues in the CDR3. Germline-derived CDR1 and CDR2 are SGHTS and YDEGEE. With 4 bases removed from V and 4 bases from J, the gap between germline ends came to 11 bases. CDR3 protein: CASSLTGPYGYTF. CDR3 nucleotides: TGTGCCAGCAGCCTTACAGGGCCCTATGGCTACACCTTC.

As DNA, the CDR3 is TGCGCCAGCAGCCGAGCCCCGGGACAGACTAATGAAAAACTGTTTTTT. It specifies CASSRAPGQTNEKLFF. J is TRBJ1-4 and V is TRBV5-1, with 7 positions matching TRBD1. This CDR3 is 16 amino acids long. CDR1 and CDR2 (germline): SGHRS, YFSETQ. Losses at the gene ends were 4 bases for V and 2 bases for J; bases not matched to a gene: 8.

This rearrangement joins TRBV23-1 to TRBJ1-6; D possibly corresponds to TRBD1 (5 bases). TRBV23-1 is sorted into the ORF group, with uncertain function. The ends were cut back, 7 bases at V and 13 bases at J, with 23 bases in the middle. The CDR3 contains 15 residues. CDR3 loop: CASIPRGLFKTPLHF. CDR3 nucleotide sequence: TGCGCCAGCATCCCTAGGGGACTTTTTAAGACCCCCCTCCACTTT.

The CDR3 DNA is TGTGCCAGCAGGGGAAGCGGGGGACCCTACAATGAGCAGTTCTTC. Translated: CASRGSGGPYNEQFF. The chain combines TRBV2 with TRBJ2-1; 8 nucleotides agree with TRBD2. Unmatched junction bases numbered 6, after V lost 6 bases and J lost 2 bases. There are 15 residues in the CDR3. Germline V CDR1 and CDR2: SNHLY, FYNNEI.

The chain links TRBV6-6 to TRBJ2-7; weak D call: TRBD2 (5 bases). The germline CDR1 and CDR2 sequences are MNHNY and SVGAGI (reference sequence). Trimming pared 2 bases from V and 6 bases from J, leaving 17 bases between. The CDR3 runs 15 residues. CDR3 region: CASSYDRGRVGEQYF. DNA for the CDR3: TGTGCCAGCAGTTACGACCGGGGAAGAGTGGGCGAGCAGTACTTC.

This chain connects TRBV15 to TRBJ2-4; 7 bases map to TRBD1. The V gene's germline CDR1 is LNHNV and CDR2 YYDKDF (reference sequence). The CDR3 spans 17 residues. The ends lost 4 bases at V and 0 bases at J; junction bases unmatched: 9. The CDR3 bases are TGTGCCACCAGCATCACCCGGACAGGATTAGCCAAAAACATTCAGTACTTC. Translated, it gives CATSITRTGLAKNIQYF.

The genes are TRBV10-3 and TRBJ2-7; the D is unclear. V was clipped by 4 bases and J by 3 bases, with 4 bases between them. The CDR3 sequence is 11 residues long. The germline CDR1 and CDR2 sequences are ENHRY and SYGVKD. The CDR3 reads CAISGGYEQYF. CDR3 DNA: TGTGCCATCAGTGGAGGCTACGAGCAGTACTTC.

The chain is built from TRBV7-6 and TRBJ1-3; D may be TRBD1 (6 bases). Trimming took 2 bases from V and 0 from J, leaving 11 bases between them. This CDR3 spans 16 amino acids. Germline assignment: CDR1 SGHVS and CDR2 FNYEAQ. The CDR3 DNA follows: TGTGCCAGCAGCTTATGGCCAGGGGTCTCTGGAAACACCATATATTTT. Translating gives CASSLWPGVSGNTIYF.

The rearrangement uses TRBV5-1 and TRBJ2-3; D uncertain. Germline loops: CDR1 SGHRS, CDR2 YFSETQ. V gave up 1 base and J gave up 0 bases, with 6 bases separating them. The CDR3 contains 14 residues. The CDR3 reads CASSLWRSTDTQYF. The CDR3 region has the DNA TGCGCCAGCAGCTTGTGGCGGAGCACAGATACGCAGTATTTT.

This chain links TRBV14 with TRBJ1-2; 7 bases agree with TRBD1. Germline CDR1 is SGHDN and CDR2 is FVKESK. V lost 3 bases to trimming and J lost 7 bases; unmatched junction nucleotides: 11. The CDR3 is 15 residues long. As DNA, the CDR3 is TGTGCCAGCAGCCATGGGACAGTGGGGAAAGGTGGCTACACCTTC. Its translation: CASSHGTVGKGGYTF.

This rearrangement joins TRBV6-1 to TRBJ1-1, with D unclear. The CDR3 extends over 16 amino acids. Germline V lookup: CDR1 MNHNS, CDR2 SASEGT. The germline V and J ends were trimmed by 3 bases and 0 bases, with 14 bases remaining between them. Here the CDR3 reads CASSDLRGYMNTEAFF. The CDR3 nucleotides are TGTGCCAGCAGTGACCTTCGAGGGTACATGAACACTGAAGCTTTCTTT.

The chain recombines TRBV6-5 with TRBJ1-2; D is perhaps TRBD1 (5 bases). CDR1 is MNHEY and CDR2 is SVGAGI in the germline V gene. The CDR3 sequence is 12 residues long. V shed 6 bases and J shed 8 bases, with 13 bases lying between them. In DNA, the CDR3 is TGTGCCAGCAGCAACTCAGGGCAAGGCTACACCTTC. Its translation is CASSNSGQGYTF.

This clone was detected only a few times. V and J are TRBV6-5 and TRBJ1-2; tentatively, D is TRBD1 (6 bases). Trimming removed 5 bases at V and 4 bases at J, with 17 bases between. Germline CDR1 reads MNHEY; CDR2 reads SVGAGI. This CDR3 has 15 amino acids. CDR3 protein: CASSRRSDSFYGYTF. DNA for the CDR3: TGTGCCAGCAGTCGTAGATCGGACAGCTTCTATGGCTACACCTTC.

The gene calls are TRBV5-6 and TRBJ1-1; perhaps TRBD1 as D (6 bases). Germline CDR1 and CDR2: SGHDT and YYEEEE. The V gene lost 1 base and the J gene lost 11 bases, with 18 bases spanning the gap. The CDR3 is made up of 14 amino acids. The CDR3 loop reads CASSLNTGRVPAFF. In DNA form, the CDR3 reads TGTGCCAGCAGCTTGAACACAGGGCGCGTTCCCGCTTTCTTT.

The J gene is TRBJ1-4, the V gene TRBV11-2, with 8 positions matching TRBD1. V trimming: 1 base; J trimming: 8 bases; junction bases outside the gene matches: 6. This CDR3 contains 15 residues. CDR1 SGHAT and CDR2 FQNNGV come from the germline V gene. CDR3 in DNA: TGTGCCAGCAGCTTAGCTAGGACAGGGTACGAAAAACTGTTTTTT. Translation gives CASSLARTGYEKLFF.

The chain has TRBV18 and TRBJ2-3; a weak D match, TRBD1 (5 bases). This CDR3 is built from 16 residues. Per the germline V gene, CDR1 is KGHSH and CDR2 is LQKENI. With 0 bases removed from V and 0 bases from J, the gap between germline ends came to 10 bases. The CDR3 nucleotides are TGTGCCAGCTCACCACCGAACAGGCCAAGCACAGATACGCAGTATTTT. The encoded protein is CASSPPNRPSTDTQYF.

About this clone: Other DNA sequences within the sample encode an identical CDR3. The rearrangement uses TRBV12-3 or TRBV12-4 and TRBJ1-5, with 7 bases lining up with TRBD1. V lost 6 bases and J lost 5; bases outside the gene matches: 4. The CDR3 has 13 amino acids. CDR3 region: CASSLTGDQPQHF. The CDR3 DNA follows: TGTGCCAGCAGCCTTACAGGGGATCAGCCCCAGCATTTT.

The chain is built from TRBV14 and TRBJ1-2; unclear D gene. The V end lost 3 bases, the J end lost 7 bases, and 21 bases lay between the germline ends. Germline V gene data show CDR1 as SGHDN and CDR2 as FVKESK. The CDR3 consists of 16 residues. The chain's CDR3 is CASSQFRVSTFIGYTF. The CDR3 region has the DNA TGTGCCAGCAGCCAGTTCCGGGTGAGCACCTTTATTGGCTACACCTTC.

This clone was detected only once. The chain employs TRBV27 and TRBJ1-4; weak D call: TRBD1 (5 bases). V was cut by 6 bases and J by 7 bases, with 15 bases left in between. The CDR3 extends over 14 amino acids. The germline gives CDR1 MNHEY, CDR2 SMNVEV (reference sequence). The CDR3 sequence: CASRFDRLAEKLFF. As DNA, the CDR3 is TGTGCCAGCAGATTCGACAGATTAGCTGAAAAACTGTTTTTT.

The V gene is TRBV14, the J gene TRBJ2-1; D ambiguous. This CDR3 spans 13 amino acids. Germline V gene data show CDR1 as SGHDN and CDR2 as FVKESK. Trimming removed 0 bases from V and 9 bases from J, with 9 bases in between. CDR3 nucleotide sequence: TGTGCCAGCAGCCAAGAATTAGGCGGTGAGCAGTTCTTC. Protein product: CASSQELGGEQFF.

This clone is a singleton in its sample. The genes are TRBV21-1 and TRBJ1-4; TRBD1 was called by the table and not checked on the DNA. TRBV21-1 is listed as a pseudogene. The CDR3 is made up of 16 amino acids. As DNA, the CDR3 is TGTGCCAGCACCCATAGCGGGAAGACAGGGGGTGAAAAACTGTTTTTT. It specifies CASTHSGKTGGEKLFF.

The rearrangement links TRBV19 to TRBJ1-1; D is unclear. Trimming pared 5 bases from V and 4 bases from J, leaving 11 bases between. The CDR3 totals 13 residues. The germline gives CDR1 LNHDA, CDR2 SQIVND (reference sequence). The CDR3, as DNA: TGTGCCAGTAGTGACGGACGGGGCACTGAAGCTTTCTTT. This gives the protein CASSDGRGTEAFF.

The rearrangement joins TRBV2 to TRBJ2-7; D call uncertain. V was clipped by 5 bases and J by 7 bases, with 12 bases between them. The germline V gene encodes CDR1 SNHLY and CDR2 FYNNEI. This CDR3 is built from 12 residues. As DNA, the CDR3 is TGTGCCAGCAGTCTTCTCCCTCGGGAGCAGTACTTC. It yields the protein CASSLLPREQYF.

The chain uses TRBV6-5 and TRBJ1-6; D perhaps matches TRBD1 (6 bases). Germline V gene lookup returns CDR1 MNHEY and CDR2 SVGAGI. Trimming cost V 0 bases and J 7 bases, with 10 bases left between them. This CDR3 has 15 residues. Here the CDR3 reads CASSYSHQGNSPLHF. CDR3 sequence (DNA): TGTGCCAGCAGTTACTCGCACCAGGGGAATTCACCCCTCCACTTT.